The 18 T cell receptor beta chains below all came from one sample that was sequenced in a study of T cell responses to AZD1222 COVID-19 vaccine. Data came from immunoSEQ multiplex PCR; TCRdb stores just in-frame clones and leaves some out. The sample has about 94,000 clones, about 88% seen once. The source was peripheral blood, collected on day 0 of AZD1222 vaccination. These receptors originate from an adult in good health.

The J gene is TRBJ2-1, the V gene TRBV4-1; 11 positions match TRBD2. CDR3 length: 13 amino acids. The germline V gene has CDR1 MGHRA and CDR2 YSYEKL. The junction had 1 base not matched to a gene; V was cut back by 4 bases and J by 8 bases. The CDR3 here is CASSRSGGDEQFF. The CDR3 bases are TGCGCCAGCAGCCGTAGCGGGGGGGATGAGCAGTTCTTC.

The chain links TRBV12-3 or TRBV12-4 to TRBJ1-2, with a possible D match to TRBD1 (6 bases). CDR3 length: 12 residues. The V gene lost 5 bases and the J gene lost 10 bases, with 14 bases spanning the gap. The CDR3 loop reads CASSLGQFHYTF. CDR3 nucleotides: TGTGCCAGCAGTCTTGGACAGTTTCACTACACCTTC.

The CDR3 coding sequence is TGCGCCAGCAGTGACACAGGCAGGAATGAAAAACTGTTTTTT. It translates to CASSDTGRNEKLFF. This rearrangement joins TRBV10-2 to TRBJ1-4; D might be TRBD1 (5 bases). V was shortened by 3 bases and J by 5 bases, with 10 bases between the two germline ends. Per the germline V gene, CDR1 is WSHSY and CDR2 is SAAADI. The CDR3 covers 14 residues.

The chain uses TRBV4-1 and TRBJ2-5; a weak D match, TRBD1 (5 bases). Germline V CDR1 and CDR2: MGHRA, YSYEKL. V dropped 1 base and J dropped 2 bases, with 11 bases sitting between them. This CDR3 contains 15 residues. Here the CDR3 reads CASSQAPTVQETQYF. In DNA, the CDR3 is TGCGCCAGCAGCCAAGCCCCGACAGTTCAAGAGACCCAGTACTTC.

This clone appeared a few times. The rearrangement links TRBV7-9 to TRBJ2-7; D tentatively fits TRBD1 or TRBD2 (5 bases each). The germline V gene encodes CDR1 SEHNR and CDR2 FQNEAQ (reference sequence). CDR3 length: 14 amino acids. V lost 5 bases, J lost 5 bases, and 16 bases lay in between. The CDR3 DNA sequence: TGTGCCAGCAGCCCTGGGGGAGTTGGGAACGAGCAGTACTTC. This gives the protein CASSPGGVGNEQYF.

The rearrangement links TRBV3-1 (or the pseudogene TRBV3-2) to TRBJ2-2; D is unclear. CDR1 is LGHDT and CDR2 is YNNKEL in the germline V gene (reference sequence). This CDR3 has 16 residues. V was trimmed by 4 bases and J by 5 bases, leaving 17 bases between them. The CDR3 sequence is CASSLAAEYPTGELFF. The CDR3 DNA follows: TGTGCCAGCAGCCTCGCTGCAGAGTACCCGACCGGGGAGCTGTTTTTT.

This chain connects TRBV6-6 to TRBJ1-1; D remains unclear. The CDR3 is 15 amino acids. The ends were cut back, 6 bases at V and 1 base at J, with 15 bases in the middle. The V gene's germline CDR1 is MNHNY and CDR2 SVGAGI (reference sequence). The CDR3 loop is CASSQVPGRNTEAFF. CDR3 DNA sequence: TGTGCCAGCAGCCAAGTCCCCGGCAGGAACACTGAAGCTTTCTTT.

This rearrangement joins TRBV15 to TRBJ2-2, with D possibly TRBD1 on 6 matching bases. V lost 0 bases and J 4 bases, leaving 9 bases between the germline ends. CDR3 size: 15 residues. CDR1 and CDR2 (germline): LNHNV, YYDKDF (reference sequence). CDR3: CATSREQGSTGELFF. DNA of the CDR3: TGTGCCACCAGCAGAGAACAGGGTAGCACCGGGGAGCTGTTTTTT.

The chain links TRBV29-1 to TRBJ2-7, with D perhaps matching TRBD1 (6 bases). Per the germline V gene, CDR1 is SQVTM and CDR2 is ANQGSEA. The germline V and J ends were trimmed by 8 bases and 2 bases, with 13 bases remaining between them. The CDR3 covers 12 residues. CDR3 bases: TGCAGCTACTCAACAGGGCCCTACGAGCAGTACTTC. It specifies CSYSTGPYEQYF.

The chain employs TRBV2 and TRBJ1-5; maybe TRBD1 (6 bases). The ends were cut back, 2 bases at V and 7 bases at J, with 12 bases in the middle. The CDR3 is 14 residues long. Looked up from germline, CDR1 is SNHLY and CDR2 is FYNNEI. This CDR3 is CASSERGARQPQHF. The CDR3 DNA reads TGTGCCAGCAGTGAAAGGGGGGCTCGGCAGCCCCAGCATTTT.

V gene TRBV29-1 combines with J gene TRBJ2-5, with 9 bases matching TRBD2. This CDR3 spans 14 amino acids. J gave up 5 bases and V 7 bases, and 11 bases lay outside the gene matches. Per germline, CDR1 SQVTM and CDR2 ANQGSEA. The CDR3 DNA is TGCAGCGCACTACCGGGACTAGCAAGGGAGACCCAGTACTTC. Residues: CSALPGLARETQYF.

This chain joins TRBV11-2 and TRBJ2-7, with 9 bases identical to TRBD2. V was pared by 3 bases and J by 3 bases, with 6 bases of the junction left unmatched. CDR3 length: 15 amino acids. Germline CDR1 SGHAT, CDR2 FQNNGV. In DNA, the CDR3 is TGTGCCAGCAGCTTTCCCCTAGCGGGGAGCTACGAGCAGTACTTC. Amino acids: CASSFPLAGSYEQYF. The whole variable domain, filled in from reference TRBV11-2 and TRBJ2-7, reads EAGVAQSPRYKIIEKRQSVAFWCNPISGHATLYWYQQILGQGPKLLIQFQNNGVVDDSQLPKDRFSAERLKGVDSTLKIQPAKLEDSAVYLCASSFPLAGSYEQYFGPGTRLTVT.

CDR3 residues: CASKRRGGSDTGELFF. For the CDR3, the DNA is TGTGCCAGTAAGCGGAGAGGGGGCTCGGACACCGGGGAGCTGTTTTTT. The chain is built from TRBV19 and TRBJ2-2; 7 bases line up with TRBD1. Trimming at V came to 7 bases and at J to 3 bases, leaving 11 bases not matched to a gene. There are 16 residues in the CDR3. The germline V gene has CDR1 LNHDA and CDR2 SQIVND (reference sequence).

The chain is built from TRBV18 and TRBJ2-5, with D possibly being TRBD2 (5 bases). This CDR3 has 15 amino acids. Trimming took 6 bases from V and 2 from J, leaving 16 bases between them. Germline assignment: CDR1 KGHSH and CDR2 LQKENI. In nucleotides, the CDR3 is TGTGCCAGCTCCCCCCAGGCGGGCTCTCAAGAGACCCAGTACTTC. Encoded protein: CASSPQAGSQETQYF.

V and J are TRBV3-1 (or the pseudogene TRBV3-2) and TRBJ2-7, with TRBD1 as a possible D gene (5 bases). V lost 1 base and J lost 6, with 16 bases in between. CDR3 length equals 15 residues. Germline CDR1 and CDR2: LGHDT and YNNKEL (reference sequence). DNA of the CDR3: TGTGCCAGCAGCCAAGGCTACAGGCTAGGGGTCGAGCAGTACTTC. It encodes CASSQGYRLGVEQYF.

The chain carries TRBV12-3 or TRBV12-4 and TRBJ1-6; D remains unclear. The CDR3 covers 12 residues. V lost 2 bases, J lost 13 bases, and 9 bases lay in between. The DNA of the CDR3 is TGTGCCAGCAGTTTATGGCCAGAGCCCCTCCACTTT. Its protein is CASSLWPEPLHF.

The rearrangement joins TRBV5-4 to TRBJ1-2, with 10 nucleotides matching TRBD1. V dropped 0 bases and J dropped 5; count of bases not matched to a gene: 4. Germline lookup yields CDR1 SGHNT and CDR2 YYREEE (reference sequence). The CDR3 is made up of 15 amino acids. CDR3 in amino acids: CASSLAGQGSYGYTF. The CDR3 DNA reads as TGTGCCAGCAGCTTGGCGGGACAGGGGTCGTATGGCTACACCTTC.

The chain joins TRBV10-3 to TRBJ2-1; 8 bases fit TRBD2. Germline-derived CDR1 and CDR2 are ENHRY and SYGVKD. V shed 5 bases, J shed 5 bases, and the junction held 11 bases outside the gene matches. There are 16 residues in the CDR3. Here the CDR3 DNA reads TGTGCCATCAGTCAGGGCGGGACTAGGGCTAACAATGAGCAGTTCTTC. Translation gives CAISQGGTRANNEQFF.